What follows are 6 T cell receptor beta chains derived from one specimen sequenced in a study of cytotoxic CD8 clonotypes in ibrutinib-treated CLL. Some clones are missing from TCRdb's copy, which holds only in-frame ones; the method was immunoSEQ multiplex PCR. The table records about 310,000 clones, about 80% of them present only once. The sample was PBMCs, taken before ibrutinib treatment. These TCRs come from a human donor with chronic lymphocytic leukemia.

In its sample, this clone was seen a few times. V is TRBV5-1 and J is TRBJ2-1, with 10 nucleotides matching TRBD2. In germline, CDR1 is SGHRS, CDR2 YFSETQ. V was clipped by 4 bases and J by 4 bases; unmatched bases: 5. The CDR3 contains 15 residues. The DNA for the CDR3 is TGCGCCAGCAGCCTAGGACTAGCGGAGTACAATGAGCAGTTCTTC. Translation: CASSLGLAEYNEQFF. Filled out from reference TRBV5-1 and TRBJ2-1, the complete variable domain reads KAGVTQTPRYLIKTRGQQVTLSCSPISGHRSVSWYQQTPGQGLQFLFEYFSETQRNKGNFPGRFSGRQFSNSRSEMNVSTLELGDSALYLCASSLGLAEYNEQFFGPGTRLTVL.

The rearrangement uses TRBV2 and TRBJ2-1, with 10 bases that match TRBD2. The CDR3 contains 14 residues. V lost 6 bases to trimming and J lost 5 bases; unmatched junction nucleotides: 4. Germline CDR1 and CDR2: SNHLY and FYNNEI. The CDR3 nucleotides read TGTGCCAGCAGGGGGACTAGCGCACACAATGAGCAGTTCTTC. This gives the protein CASRGTSAHNEQFF.

The chain recombines TRBV15 with TRBJ2-5; 8 nucleotides agree with TRBD2. Trimming removed 0 bases from V and 5 bases from J; junction bases left unmatched: 8. Germline V lookup: CDR1 LNHNV, CDR2 YYDKDF (reference sequence). The CDR3 has 16 amino acids. CDR3 protein: CATSRDLSGRDETQYF. CDR3 sequence (DNA): TGTGCCACCAGCAGAGATCTGTCCGGGAGGGACGAGACCCAGTACTTC.

Ten or more counts support this clone. V gene TRBV5-1 combines with J gene TRBJ1-2; no firm D call. In germline, CDR1 is SGHRS, CDR2 YFSETQ. The V and J ends lost 4 bases and 3 bases respectively, with 16 bases between them. The CDR3 has 15 amino acids. The CDR3 DNA follows: TGCGCCAGCAGCCCCGGGCCCCCCGGGGACTATGGCTACACCTTC. Its translation: CASSPGPPGDYGYTF. Drawing the rest from reference TRBV5-1 and TRBJ1-2, the complete variable domain is KAGVTQTPRYLIKTRGQQVTLSCSPISGHRSVSWYQQTPGQGLQFLFEYFSETQRNKGNFPGRFSGRQFSNSRSEMNVSTLELGDSALYLCASSPGPPGDYGYTFGSGTRLTVV.

The chain employs TRBV6-6 and TRBJ1-1; no clear D. The V and J ends lost 2 bases and 3 bases respectively, with 10 bases between them. CDR1 and CDR2 (germline): MNHNY, SVGAGI (reference sequence). The CDR3 sequence is 14 residues long. This chain's CDR3 is CASSYRGGDTEAFF. The CDR3 bases are TGTGCCAGCAGTTACCGGGGTGGTGACACTGAAGCTTTCTTT.

The chain recombines TRBV27 with TRBJ2-7; 7 nucleotides line up with TRBD1. Germline CDR1 MNHEY, CDR2 SMNVEV (reference sequence). CDR3 length: 15 amino acids. Trimming removed 6 bases from V and 2 bases from J; junction bases left unmatched: 10. CDR3 region: CASSRTLTGAYEQYF. For the CDR3, the DNA is TGTGCCAGCAGCCGGACGTTAACAGGGGCCTACGAGCAGTACTTC.